One sample yielded the 9 T cell receptor beta chains listed below, sequenced in a study of blood T cells in healthy people across ages. For the second PCR, which ran for roughly 6 to 12 cycles, a sample-barcoded 5' primer and a J-beta primer mix were used. Each CDR3 protein is one row after TCRdb ran MiXCR on the 5' RACE reads. The data show around 800,000 distinct CDR3 sequences, under 30% seen once. The same data also went into a second study, on T cells of mothers and their children.

Sample: blood. The receptors stem from a boy between 10 and 17 years old in good health.

Only a few counts were recorded for this clonotype. The chain links TRBV12-5 to TRBJ1-1; D remains ambiguous. In germline, CDR1 is LGHNT, CDR2 FRNRAP. The CDR3 consists of 12 residues. The V end lost 0 bases, the J end lost 2 bases, and 1 base lay between the germline ends. In DNA form, the CDR3 reads TGTGCTAGTGGTTTGGTCAACACTGAAGCTTTCTTT. Encoded protein: CASGLVNTEAFF.

V usage is TRBV10-3 and J usage is TRBJ2-6, with a tentative D call TRBD2 (6 bases). V lost 5 bases and J lost 4, with 21 bases in between. The CDR3 has 18 amino acids. Per germline, CDR1 ENHRY and CDR2 SYGVKD. In DNA, the CDR3 is TGTGCCATCAGTCAGCTCGGGGGACTCCCGTCAGGGGCCAACGTCCTGACTTTC. This translates into CAISQLGGLPSGANVLTF.

This rearrangement joins TRBV20-1 to TRBJ2-1; 8 positions agree with TRBD1. J lost 3 bases, V lost 2 bases, and 6 bases had no gene match. Looked up from germline, CDR1 is DFQATT and CDR2 is SNEGSKA (reference sequence). The CDR3 loop spans 15 amino acids. The CDR3 loop is CSARSGQGVYNEQFF. In DNA, the CDR3 is TGCAGTGCTAGATCTGGACAGGGAGTCTACAATGAGCAGTTCTTC.

V is TRBV5-1 and J is TRBJ2-5; no clear D gene. V was shortened by 1 base and J by 5 bases, with 9 bases between the two germline ends. The CDR3 has 13 residues. From germline, CDR1 is SGHRS and CDR2 YFSETQ. CDR3 residues: CASSLNYRETQYF. CDR3 bases: TGCGCCAGCAGCTTGAATTATCGCGAGACCCAGTACTTC.

This clonotype was detected a few times. The chain recombines TRBV20-1 with TRBJ2-7, with 8 bases identical to TRBD2. V lost 6 bases to trimming and J lost 7 bases; unmatched junction nucleotides: 11. Germline V CDR1 and CDR2: DFQATT, SNEGSKA (reference sequence). This CDR3 has 13 amino acids. Here the CDR3 reads CSASVAGRAEQYF. The DNA of the CDR3 is TGCAGTGCCTCGGTAGCGGGGCGGGCGGAGCAGTACTTC.

The sample holds a few counts of this clonotype. The chain recombines TRBV6-5 with TRBJ1-1; 9 bases are a match to TRBD1. The CDR3 is 14 residues long. Germline V gives CDR1 MNHEY, CDR2 SVGAGI. J lost 6 bases, V lost 6 bases, and 8 bases had no gene match. CDR3 nucleotide sequence: TGTGCCAGCAGGACAAGGACAGGGGACTCTGAAGCTTTCTTT. As protein: CASRTRTGDSEAFF.

The DNA of the CDR3 is TGCGCCAGCAGCAGGGTGGCGGGCCGCACAGATACGCAGTATTTT. Its protein product is CASSRVAGRTDTQYF. V usage is TRBV5-1 and J usage is TRBJ2-3; D is perhaps TRBD2 (5 bases). The CDR3 spans 15 residues. CDR1 is SGHRS and CDR2 is YFSETQ in the germline V gene. V lost 4 bases and J 1 base, leaving 13 bases between the germline ends.

This clonotype was observed a handful of times. The chain is built from TRBV12-3 or TRBV12-4 and TRBJ2-6; D gene uncertain. The CDR3 loop spans 14 amino acids. The CDR3 DNA follows: TGTGTCAGTCGGTCGGGCTCTGGGGCCAACGTCCTGACTTTC. Protein: CVSRSGSGANVLTF.

This clonotype showed up just a few times. The chain links TRBV20-1 to TRBJ2-5; D remains unclear. The CDR3 has 13 amino acids. The germline gives CDR1 DFQATT, CDR2 SNEGSKA (reference sequence). V dropped 6 bases and J dropped 2 bases, with 13 bases sitting between them. The chain's CDR3 is CSAVADIQETQYF. CDR3 coding DNA: TGCAGTGCCGTAGCAGACATACAAGAGACCCAGTACTTC.